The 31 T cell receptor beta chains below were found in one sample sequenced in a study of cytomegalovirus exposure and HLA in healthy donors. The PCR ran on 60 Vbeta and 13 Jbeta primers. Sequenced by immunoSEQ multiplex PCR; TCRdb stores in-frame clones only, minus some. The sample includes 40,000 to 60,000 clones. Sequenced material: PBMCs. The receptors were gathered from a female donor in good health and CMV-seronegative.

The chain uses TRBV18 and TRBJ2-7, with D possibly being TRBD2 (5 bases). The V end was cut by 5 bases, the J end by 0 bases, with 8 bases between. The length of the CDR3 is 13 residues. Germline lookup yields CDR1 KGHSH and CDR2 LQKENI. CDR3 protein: CASSGTSSYEQYF. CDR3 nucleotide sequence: TGTGCCAGCTCAGGTACTAGCTCCTACGAGCAGTACTTC.

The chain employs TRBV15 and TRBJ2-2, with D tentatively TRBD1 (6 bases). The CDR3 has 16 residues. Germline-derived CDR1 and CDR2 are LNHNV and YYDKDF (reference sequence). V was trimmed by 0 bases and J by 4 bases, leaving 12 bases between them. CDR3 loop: CATSREQGWGTGELFF. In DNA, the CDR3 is TGTGCCACCAGCAGAGAACAGGGTTGGGGCACCGGGGAGCTGTTTTTT.

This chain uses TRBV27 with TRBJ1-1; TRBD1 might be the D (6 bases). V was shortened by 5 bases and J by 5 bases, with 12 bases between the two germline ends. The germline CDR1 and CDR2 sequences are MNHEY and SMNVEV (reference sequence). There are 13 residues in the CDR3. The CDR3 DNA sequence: TGTGCCAGCAGTCAACAGGGTAGGACTGAAGCTTTCTTT. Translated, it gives CASSQQGRTEAFF.

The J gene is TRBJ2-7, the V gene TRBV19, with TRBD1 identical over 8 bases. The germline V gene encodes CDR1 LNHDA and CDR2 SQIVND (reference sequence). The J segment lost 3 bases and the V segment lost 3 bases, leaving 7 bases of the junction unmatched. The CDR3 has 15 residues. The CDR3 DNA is TGTGCCAGTAGTATCGGGCAGGGGGCTGTCTACGAGCAGTACTTC. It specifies CASSIGQGAVYEQYF.

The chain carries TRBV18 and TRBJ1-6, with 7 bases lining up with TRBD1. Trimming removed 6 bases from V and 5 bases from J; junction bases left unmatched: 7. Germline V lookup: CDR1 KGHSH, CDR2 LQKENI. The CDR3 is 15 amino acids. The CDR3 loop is CASSPIQGNNSPLHF. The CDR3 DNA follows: TGTGCCAGCTCCCCAATACAGGGGAATAATTCACCCCTCCACTTT. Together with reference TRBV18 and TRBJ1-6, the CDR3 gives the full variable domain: NAGVMQNPRHLVRRRGQEARLRCSPMKGHSHVYWYRQLPEEGLKFMVYLQKENIIDESGMPKERFSAEFPKEGPSILRIQQVVRGDSAAYFCASSPIQGNNSPLHFGNGTRLTVT.

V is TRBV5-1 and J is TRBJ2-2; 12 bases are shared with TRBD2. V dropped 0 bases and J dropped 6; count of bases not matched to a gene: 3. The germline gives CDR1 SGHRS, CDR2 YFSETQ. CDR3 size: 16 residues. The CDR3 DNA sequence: TGCGCCAGCAGCTTGGCGACTAGCGGGAGACCCGGGGAGCTGTTTTTT. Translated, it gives CASSLATSGRPGELFF.

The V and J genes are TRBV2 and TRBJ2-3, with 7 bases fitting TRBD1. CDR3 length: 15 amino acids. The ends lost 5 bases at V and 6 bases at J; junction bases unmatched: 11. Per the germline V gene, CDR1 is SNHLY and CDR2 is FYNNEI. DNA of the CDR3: TGTGCCAGCAGTCTTGACAGGGAATTACACGATACGCAGTATTTT. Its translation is CASSLDRELHDTQYF.

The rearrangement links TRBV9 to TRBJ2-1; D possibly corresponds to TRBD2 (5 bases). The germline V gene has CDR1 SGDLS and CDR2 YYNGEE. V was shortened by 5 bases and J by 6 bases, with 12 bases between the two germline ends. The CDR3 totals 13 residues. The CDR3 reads CASSRTVRNEQFF. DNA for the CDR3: TGTGCCAGCAGTCGGACTGTCCGCAATGAGCAGTTCTTC.

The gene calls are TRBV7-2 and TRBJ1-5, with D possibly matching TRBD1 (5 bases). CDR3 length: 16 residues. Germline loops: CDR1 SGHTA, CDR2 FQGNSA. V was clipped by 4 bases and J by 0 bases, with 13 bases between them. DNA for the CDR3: TGTGCCAGCAGCTCGGGCCCTAGGGGTAGCAATCAGCCCCAGCATTTT. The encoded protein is CASSSGPRGSNQPQHF.

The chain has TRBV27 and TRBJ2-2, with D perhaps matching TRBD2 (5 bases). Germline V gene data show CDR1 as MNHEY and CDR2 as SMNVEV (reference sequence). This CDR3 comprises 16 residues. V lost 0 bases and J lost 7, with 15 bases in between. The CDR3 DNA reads TGTGCCAGCAGTTTATCTCGGGGAGCAACCCGCGGGGAGCTGTTTTTT. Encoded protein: CASSLSRGATRGELFF.

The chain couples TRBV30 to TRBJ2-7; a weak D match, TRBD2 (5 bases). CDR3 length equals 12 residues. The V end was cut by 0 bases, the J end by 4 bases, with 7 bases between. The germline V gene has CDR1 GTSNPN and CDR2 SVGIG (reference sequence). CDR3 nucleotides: TGTGCCTGGAGTGTAGGACTTTACGAGCAGTACTTC. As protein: CAWSVGLYEQYF. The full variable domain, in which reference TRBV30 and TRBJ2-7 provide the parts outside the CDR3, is SQTIHQWPATLVQPVGSPLSLECTVEGTSNPNLYWYRQAAGRGLQLLFYSVGIGQISSEVPQNLSASRPQDRQFILSSKKLLLSDSGFYLCAWSVGLYEQYFGPGTRLTVT.

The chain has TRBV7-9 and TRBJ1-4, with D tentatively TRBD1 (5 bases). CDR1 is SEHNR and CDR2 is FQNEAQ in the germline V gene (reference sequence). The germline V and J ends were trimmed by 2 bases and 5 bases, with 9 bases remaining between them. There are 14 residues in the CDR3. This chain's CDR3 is CASSLTTGNEKLFF. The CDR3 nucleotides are TGTGCCAGCAGCTTAACCACAGGCAATGAAAAACTGTTTTTT.

The CDR3 DNA is TGTGCCTGGAGTTTTAGAAAAGAGACCCAGTACTTC. The encoded protein is CAWSFRKETQYF. V gene TRBV30 combines with J gene TRBJ2-5; D call uncertain. The V end was cut by 2 bases, the J end by 3 bases, with 7 bases between. CDR3 size: 12 residues. Germline loops: CDR1 GTSNPN, CDR2 SVGIG (reference sequence).

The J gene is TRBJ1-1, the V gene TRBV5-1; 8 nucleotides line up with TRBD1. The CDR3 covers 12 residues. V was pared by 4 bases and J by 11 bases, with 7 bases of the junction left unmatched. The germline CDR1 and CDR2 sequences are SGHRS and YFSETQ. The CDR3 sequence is CASSLGTGGAFF. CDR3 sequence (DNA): TGCGCCAGCAGCCTGGGGACAGGTGGGGCTTTCTTT.

As DNA, the CDR3 is TGCAGCGCACATCCCGGGACTCTCGGAGGGCGGAATACGCAGTATTTT. This translates into CSAHPGTLGGRNTQYF. The chain has TRBV29-1 and TRBJ2-3, with D possibly being TRBD2 (6 bases). The CDR3 has 16 residues. V shed 7 bases and J shed 7 bases, with 27 bases lying between them. Germline CDR1 and CDR2: SQVTM and ANQGSEA.

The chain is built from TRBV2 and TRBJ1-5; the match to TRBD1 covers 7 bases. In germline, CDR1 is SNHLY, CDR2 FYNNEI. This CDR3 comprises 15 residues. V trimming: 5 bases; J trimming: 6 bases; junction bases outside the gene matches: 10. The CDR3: CASSRDSLEFQPQHF. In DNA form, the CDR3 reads TGTGCCAGCAGTCGGGACAGCCTGGAATTTCAGCCCCAGCATTTT.

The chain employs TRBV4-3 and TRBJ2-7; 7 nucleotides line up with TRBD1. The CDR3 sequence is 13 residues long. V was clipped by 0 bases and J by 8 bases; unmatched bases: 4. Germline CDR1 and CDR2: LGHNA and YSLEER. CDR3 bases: TGCGCCAGCAGCCAAGAGACAGGGAGCAAGCAGTACTTC. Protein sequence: CASSQETGSKQYF.

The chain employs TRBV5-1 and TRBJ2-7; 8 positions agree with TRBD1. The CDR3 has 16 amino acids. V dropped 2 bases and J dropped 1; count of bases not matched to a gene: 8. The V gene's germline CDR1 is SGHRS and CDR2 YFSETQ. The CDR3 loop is CASSFGQGAISYEQYF. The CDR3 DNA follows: TGCGCCAGCAGCTTCGGGCAGGGGGCTATATCCTACGAGCAGTACTTC.

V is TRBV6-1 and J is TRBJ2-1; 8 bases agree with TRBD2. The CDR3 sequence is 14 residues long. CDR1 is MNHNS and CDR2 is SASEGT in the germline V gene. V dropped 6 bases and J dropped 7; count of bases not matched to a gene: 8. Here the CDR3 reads CASSAPGLVNEQFF. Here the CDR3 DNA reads TGTGCCAGCAGCGCCCCGGGACTAGTAAATGAGCAGTTCTTC.

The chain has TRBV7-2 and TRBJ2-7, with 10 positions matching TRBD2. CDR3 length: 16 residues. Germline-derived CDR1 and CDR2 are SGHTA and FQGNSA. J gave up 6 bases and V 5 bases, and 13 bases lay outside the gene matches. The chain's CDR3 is CASSPPIGLAVGEQYF. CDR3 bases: TGTGCCAGCAGCCCACCCATCGGACTAGCGGTTGGCGAGCAGTACTTC.

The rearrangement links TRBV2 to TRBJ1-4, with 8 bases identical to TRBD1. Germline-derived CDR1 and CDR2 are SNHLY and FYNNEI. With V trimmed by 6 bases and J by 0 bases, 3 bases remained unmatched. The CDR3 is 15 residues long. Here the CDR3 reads CASRGTGATNEKLFF. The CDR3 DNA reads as TGTGCCAGCAGGGGGACAGGAGCAACTAATGAAAAACTGTTTTTT.

The chain's CDR3 is CASSLALGEQYF. The CDR3 DNA reads TGTGCCAGCAGCTTGGCCCTAGGTGAGCAGTACTTC. This chain joins TRBV5-4 and TRBJ2-7; D remains ambiguous. Trimming removed 0 bases at V and 7 bases at J, with 8 bases between. This CDR3 has 12 amino acids. Germline V CDR1 and CDR2: SGHNT, YYREEE (reference sequence).

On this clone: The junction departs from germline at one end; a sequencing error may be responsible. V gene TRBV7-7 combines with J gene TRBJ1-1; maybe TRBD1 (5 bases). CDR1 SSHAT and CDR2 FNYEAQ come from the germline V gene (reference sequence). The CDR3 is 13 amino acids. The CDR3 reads CASSLDRNTEAFF. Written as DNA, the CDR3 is TGTGCTAGCAGCTTAGACAGGAACACTGAAGCTTTCTTT.

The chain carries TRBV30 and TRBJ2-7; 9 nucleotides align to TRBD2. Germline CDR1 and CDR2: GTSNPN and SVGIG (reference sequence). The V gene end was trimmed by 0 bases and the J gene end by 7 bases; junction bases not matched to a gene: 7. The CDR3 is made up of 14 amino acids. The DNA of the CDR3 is TGTGCCTGGAGTGTCCTAGCGGGGACACAAGAGCAGTACTTC. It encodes CAWSVLAGTQEQYF.

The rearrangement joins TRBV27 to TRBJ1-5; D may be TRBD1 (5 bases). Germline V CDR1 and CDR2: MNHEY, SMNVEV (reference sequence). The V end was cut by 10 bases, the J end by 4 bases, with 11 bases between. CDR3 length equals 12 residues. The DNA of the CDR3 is TGTGCCAAGGGAGGGACTAATCAGCCCCAGCATTTT. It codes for CAKGGTNQPQHF.

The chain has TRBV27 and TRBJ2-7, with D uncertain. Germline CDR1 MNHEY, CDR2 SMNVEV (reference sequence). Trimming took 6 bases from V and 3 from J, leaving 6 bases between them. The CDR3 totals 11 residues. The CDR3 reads CASRTDYEQYF. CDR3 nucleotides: TGTGCCAGCAGAACTGACTACGAGCAGTACTTC.

Written as DNA, the CDR3 is TGTGCCAGCCTTGGGACTAGCTGGGAGACAGATACGCAGTATTTT. As protein: CASLGTSWETDTQYF. This chain uses TRBV6-6 with TRBJ2-3; TRBD2 aligns across 9 bases. The V segment lost 8 bases and the J segment 3 bases; nucleotides outside the gene matches: 9. Germline CDR1 MNHNY, CDR2 SVGAGI (reference sequence). The CDR3 is 15 residues long.

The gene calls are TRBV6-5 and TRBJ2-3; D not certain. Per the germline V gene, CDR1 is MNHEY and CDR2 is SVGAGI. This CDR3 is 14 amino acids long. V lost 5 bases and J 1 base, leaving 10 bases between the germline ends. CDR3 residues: CASSPLRGTDTQYF. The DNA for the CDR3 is TGTGCCAGCAGTCCCTTAAGAGGCACAGATACGCAGTATTTT.

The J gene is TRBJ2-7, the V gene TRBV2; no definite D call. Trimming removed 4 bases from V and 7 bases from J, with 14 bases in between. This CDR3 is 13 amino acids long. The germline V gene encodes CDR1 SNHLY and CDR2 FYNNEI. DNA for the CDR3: TGTGCCAGCAGTGTAGACCTAGGTGGGGAGCAGTACTTC. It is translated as CASSVDLGGEQYF.

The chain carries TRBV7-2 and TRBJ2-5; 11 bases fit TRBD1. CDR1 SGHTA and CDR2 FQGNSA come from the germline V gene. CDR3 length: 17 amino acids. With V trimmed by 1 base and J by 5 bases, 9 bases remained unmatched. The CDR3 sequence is CASSLESDRGLRETQYF. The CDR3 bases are TGTGCCAGCAGCTTAGAGTCGGACAGGGGGCTTCGGGAGACCCAGTACTTC.

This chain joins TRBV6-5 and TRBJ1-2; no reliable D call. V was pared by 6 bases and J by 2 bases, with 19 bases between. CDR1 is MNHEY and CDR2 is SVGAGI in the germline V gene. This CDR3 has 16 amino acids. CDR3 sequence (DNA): TGTGCCAGCAGCTACCTTAGAAGATCCATGAACTATGGCTACACCTTC. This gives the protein CASSYLRRSMNYGYTF.